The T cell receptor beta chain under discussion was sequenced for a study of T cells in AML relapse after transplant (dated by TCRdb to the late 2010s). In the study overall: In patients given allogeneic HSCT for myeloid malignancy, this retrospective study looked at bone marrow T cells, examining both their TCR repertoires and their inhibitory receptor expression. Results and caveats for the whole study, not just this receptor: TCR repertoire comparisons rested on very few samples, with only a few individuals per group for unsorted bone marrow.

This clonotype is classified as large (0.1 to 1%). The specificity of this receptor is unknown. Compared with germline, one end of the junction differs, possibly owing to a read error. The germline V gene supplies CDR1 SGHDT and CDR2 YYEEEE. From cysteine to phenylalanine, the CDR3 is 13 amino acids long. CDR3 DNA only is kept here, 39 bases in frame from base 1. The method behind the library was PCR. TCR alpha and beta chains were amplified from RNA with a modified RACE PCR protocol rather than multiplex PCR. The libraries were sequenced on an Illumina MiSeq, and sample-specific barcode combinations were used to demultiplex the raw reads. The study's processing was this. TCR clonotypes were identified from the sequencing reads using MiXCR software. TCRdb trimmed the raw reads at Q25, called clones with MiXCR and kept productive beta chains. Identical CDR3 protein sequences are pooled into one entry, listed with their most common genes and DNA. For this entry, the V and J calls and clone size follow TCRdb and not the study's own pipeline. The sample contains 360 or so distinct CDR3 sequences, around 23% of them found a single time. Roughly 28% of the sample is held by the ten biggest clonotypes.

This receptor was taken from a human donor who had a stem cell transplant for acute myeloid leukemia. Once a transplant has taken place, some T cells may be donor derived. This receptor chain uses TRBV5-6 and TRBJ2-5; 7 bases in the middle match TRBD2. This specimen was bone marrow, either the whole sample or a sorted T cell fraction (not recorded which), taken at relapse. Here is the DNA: TGTGCCAGCAGCCCGGATGGGGGAGGGACGATCAACTTC. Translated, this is CASSPDGGGTINF.